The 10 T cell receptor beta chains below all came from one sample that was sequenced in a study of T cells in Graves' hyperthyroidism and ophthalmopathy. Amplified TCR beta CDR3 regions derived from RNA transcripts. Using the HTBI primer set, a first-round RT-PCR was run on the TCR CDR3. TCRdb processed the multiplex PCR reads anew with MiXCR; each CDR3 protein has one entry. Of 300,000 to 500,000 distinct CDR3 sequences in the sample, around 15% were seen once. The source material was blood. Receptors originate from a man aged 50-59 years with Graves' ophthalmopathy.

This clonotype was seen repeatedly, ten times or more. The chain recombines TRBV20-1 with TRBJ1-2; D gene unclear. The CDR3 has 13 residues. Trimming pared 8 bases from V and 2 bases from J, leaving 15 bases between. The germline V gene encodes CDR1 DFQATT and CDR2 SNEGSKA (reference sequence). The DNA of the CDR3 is TGCAGTCCCGACGAGGCGGGGAACTATGGCTACACCTTC. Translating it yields CSPDEAGNYGYTF.

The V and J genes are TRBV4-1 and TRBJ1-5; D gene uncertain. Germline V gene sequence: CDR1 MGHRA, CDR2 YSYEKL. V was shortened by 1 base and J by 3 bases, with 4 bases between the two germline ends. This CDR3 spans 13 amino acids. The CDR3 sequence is CASSQGANQPQHF. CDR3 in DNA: TGCGCCAGCAGCCAAGGCGCCAATCAGCCCCAGCATTTT.

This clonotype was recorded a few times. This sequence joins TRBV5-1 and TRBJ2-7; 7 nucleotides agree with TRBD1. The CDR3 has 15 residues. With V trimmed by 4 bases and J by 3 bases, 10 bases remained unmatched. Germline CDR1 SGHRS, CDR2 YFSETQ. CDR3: CASSHGQATLYEQYF. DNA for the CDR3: TGCGCCAGCAGCCACGGACAGGCGACCCTCTACGAGCAGTACTTC.

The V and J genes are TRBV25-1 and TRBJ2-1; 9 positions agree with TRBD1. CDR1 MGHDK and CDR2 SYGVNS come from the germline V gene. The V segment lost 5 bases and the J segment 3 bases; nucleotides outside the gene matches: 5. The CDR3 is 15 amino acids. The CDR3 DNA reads TGTGCCAGCAGTTTGACAGGGGGGGGCTACAATGAGCAGTTCTTC. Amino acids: CASSLTGGGYNEQFF.

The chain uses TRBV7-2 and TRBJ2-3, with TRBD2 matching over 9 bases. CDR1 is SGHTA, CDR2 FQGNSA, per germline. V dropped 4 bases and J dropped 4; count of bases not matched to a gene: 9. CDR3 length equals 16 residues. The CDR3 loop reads CASSYASGTSSDTQYF. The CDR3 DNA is TGTGCCAGCAGCTATGCCTCCGGGACTAGCTCAGATACGCAGTATTTT.

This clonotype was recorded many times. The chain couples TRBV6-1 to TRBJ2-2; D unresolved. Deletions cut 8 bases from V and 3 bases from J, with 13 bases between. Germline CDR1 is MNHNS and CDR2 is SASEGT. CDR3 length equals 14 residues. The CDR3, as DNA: TGTGCCAGCTCCTTTGACGAGCACACCGGGGAGCTGTTTTTT. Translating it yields CASSFDEHTGELFF.

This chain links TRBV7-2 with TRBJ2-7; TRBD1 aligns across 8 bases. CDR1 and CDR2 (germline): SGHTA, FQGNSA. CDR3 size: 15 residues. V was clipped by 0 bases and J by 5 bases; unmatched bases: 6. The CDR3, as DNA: TGTGCCAGCAGCTTAGCGGACAGGGTTGGGGACGAGCAGTACTTC. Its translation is CASSLADRVGDEQYF.

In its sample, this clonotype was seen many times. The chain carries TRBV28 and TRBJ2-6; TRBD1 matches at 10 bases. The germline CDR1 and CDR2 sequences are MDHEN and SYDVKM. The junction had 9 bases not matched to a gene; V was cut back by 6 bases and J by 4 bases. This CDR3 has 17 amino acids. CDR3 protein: CASSQGQGFVGANVLTF. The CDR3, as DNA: TGTGCCAGCAGCCAGGGACAGGGGTTCGTCGGGGCCAACGTCCTGACTTTC. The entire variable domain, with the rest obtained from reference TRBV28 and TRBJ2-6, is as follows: DVKVTQSSRYLVKRTGEKVFLECVQDMDHENMFWYRQDPGLGLRLIYFSYDVKMKEKGDIPEGYSVSREKKERFSLILESASTNQTSMYLCASSQGQGFVGANVLTFGAGSRLTVL.

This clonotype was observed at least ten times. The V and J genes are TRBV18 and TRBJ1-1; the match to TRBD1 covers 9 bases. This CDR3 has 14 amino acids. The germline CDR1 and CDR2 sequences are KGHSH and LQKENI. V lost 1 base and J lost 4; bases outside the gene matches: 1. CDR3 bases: TGTGCCAGCTCACCACGGACAGGGGCCACTGAAGCTTTCTTT. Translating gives CASSPRTGATEAFF. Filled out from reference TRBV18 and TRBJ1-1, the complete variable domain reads NAGVMQNPRHLVRRRGQEARLRCSPMKGHSHVYWYRQLPEEGLKFMVYLQKENIIDESGMPKERFSAEFPKEGPSILRIQQVVRGDSAAYFCASSPRTGATEAFFGQGTRLTVV.

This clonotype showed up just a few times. CDR3 bases: TGCGCCAGCAGCCAAGAACAGGGCGGAGGCCAGCCCCAGCATTTT. This codes for CASSQEQGGGQPQHF. This sequence joins TRBV4-1 and TRBJ1-5, with a possible D match to TRBD1 (6 bases). V was cut by 0 bases and J by 7 bases, with 13 bases left in between. Per germline, CDR1 MGHRA and CDR2 YSYEKL. CDR3 size: 15 residues.